This T cell receptor beta chain was recovered during a study of somatic mutations in cytotoxic T cells in rheumatoid arthritis. Sequencing used immunoSEQ multiplex PCR; TCRdb keeps in-frame clones, though not all of them. The table lists approximately 7,400 clones, 87% of them singletons. Per the germline V gene, CDR1 is SGDLS and CDR2 is YYNGEE. This CDR3 is built from 16 residues. V lost 0 bases to trimming and J lost 7 bases, with 19 bases between them. The sample comprised CD8+ T cells sorted from blood. The receptor was derived from a man aged 40-49 years with rheumatoid arthritis. V and J are TRBV9 and TRBJ1-1; tentatively, D is TRBD1 (6 bases). As DNA, the CDR3 is TGTGCCAGCAGCGTAGTTCAAAGGGGGTTGGGAATTGAAGCTTTCTTT. Protein product: CASSVVQRGLGIEAFF.